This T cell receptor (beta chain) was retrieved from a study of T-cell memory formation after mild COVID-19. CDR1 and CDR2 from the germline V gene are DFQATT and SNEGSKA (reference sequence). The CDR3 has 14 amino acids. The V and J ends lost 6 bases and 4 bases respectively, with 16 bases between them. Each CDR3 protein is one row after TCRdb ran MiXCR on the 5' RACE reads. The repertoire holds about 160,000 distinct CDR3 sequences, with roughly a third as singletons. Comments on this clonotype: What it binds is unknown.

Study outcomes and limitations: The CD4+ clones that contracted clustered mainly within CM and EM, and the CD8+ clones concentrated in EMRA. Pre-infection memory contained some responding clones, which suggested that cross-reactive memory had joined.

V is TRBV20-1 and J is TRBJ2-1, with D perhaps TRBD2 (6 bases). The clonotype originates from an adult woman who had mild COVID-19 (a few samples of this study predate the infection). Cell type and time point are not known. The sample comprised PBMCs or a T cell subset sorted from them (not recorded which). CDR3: CSAVEEGRYNEQFF. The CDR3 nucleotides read TGCAGTGCGGTAGAGGAGGGAAGGTACAATGAGCAGTTCTTC.